These 14 T cell receptor beta chains originate from one sample sequenced in a study of regulatory T cells in long-lasting Graves disease. iRepertoire HTBI primers and Arm-PCR of CDR3 regions built TCR beta libraries. TCRdb independently ran MiXCR on the multiplex PCR reads; one entry per CDR3 protein. The table has about 470,000 distinct CDR3 sequences, 16% seen once. Documented time point: newly diagnosed GD, antithyroid drugs for less than 3 months. Preparation of the TCR library used RNA extracted from PBMCs. These data are also associated with another study on T cells in Graves' hyperthyroidism and ophthalmopathy.

This specimen was peripheral blood mononuclear cells (PBMCs), taken at new diagnosis, from a patient treated with antithyroid drugs. The receptors were sampled from a man aged 40-55 years with Graves disease.

With respect to this clonotype: The junction shows a germline mismatch at one end, possibly a read error. This chain joins TRBV5-1 and TRBJ2-3; 9 bases are shared with TRBD2. The CDR3 runs to 16 residues. Germline V gene sequence: CDR1 SGHRS, CDR2 YFSETQ. The chain's CDR3 is CAGRALTSGSTDTQYF. The DNA of the CDR3 is TGCGCCGGCAGAGCCCTCACTAGCGGGAGCACAGATACGCAGTATTTT.

The table lists this clonotype with many counts. The rearrangement links TRBV28 to TRBJ1-5; TRBD1 is a possible D gene (6 bases). The CDR3 runs to 16 residues. Germline V lookup: CDR1 MDHEN, CDR2 SYDVKM. V lost 5 bases to trimming and J lost 5 bases, with 19 bases between them. CDR3 residues: CASSTTTGRADQPQHF. In nucleotides, the CDR3 is TGTGCCAGCAGTACCACGACAGGCCGCGCGGATCAGCCCCAGCATTTT.

This clonotype was seen only a few times. The rearrangement uses TRBV30 and TRBJ2-5; TRBD2 is a possible D gene (7 bases). CDR1 and CDR2 from the germline V gene are GTSNPN and SVGIG (reference sequence). The V gene lost 4 bases and the J gene lost 4 bases, with 13 bases spanning the gap. This CDR3 is built from 13 residues. CDR3: CAWTVGGLETQYF. The CDR3 DNA reads as TGTGCCTGGACCGTCGGGGGGCTAGAGACCCAGTACTTC. The whole variable domain, filled in from reference TRBV30 and TRBJ2-5, reads SQTIHQWPATLVQPVGSPLSLECTVEGTSNPNLYWYRQAAGRGLQLLFYSVGIGQISSEVPQNLSASRPQDRQFILSSKKLLLSDSGFYLCAWTVGGLETQYFGPGTRLLVL.

In its sample, this clonotype was seen many times. The chain links TRBV6-5 to TRBJ2-7; TRBD2 is a possible D gene (6 bases). This CDR3 is 14 amino acids long. V shed 2 bases and J shed 6 bases, with 14 bases lying between them. CDR1 and CDR2 (germline): MNHEY, SVGAGI. The DNA of the CDR3 is TGTGCCAGCAGTTACCGGGACTCCTCGTTCGAGCAGTACTTC. It translates to CASSYRDSSFEQYF.

There are many counts of this clonotype. The rearrangement joins TRBV7-8 to TRBJ2-3; TRBD2 matches 7 bases. The germline V gene has CDR1 SGHVS and CDR2 FQNEAQ. The CDR3 has 16 residues. V lost 4 bases to trimming and J lost 1 base; unmatched junction nucleotides: 8. The CDR3 DNA reads TGTGCCAGCAGCTCCCTACCGGCGGGGGGCACAGATACGCAGTATTTT. It translates to CASSSLPAGGTDTQYF. Together with reference TRBV7-8 and TRBJ2-3, the CDR3 gives the full variable domain: GAGVSQSPRYKVAKRGQDVALRCDPISGHVSLFWYQQALGQGPEFLTYFQNEAQLDKSGLPSDRFFAERPEGSVSTLKIQRTQQEDSAVYLCASSSLPAGGTDTQYFGPGTRLTVL.

This clonotype was detected only a few times. CDR3: CASSEGYGSADTQYF. The CDR3 DNA reads as TGTGCCAGCAGTGAAGGTTACGGGAGTGCAGATACGCAGTATTTT. The chain employs TRBV6-1 and TRBJ2-3, with a possible D match to TRBD2 (6 bases). V lost 1 base to trimming and J lost 4 bases, with 12 bases between them. This CDR3 comprises 15 residues. The germline V gene encodes CDR1 MNHNS and CDR2 SASEGT.

The J gene is TRBJ2-2, the V gene TRBV6-1; D not resolved. This CDR3 is built from 13 residues. Germline V gene sequence: CDR1 MNHNS, CDR2 SASEGT. The V gene lost 7 bases and the J gene lost 3 bases, with 9 bases spanning the gap. The CDR3 loop reads CASTYRHTGELFF. In DNA, the CDR3 is TGTGCCAGCACCTACCGGCACACCGGGGAGCTGTTTTTT.

This clonotype was detected many times. The chain uses TRBV5-1 and TRBJ2-1; 12 bases match TRBD2. The CDR3 extends over 15 amino acids. J lost 12 bases, V lost 0 bases, and 7 bases had no gene match. CDR1 is SGHRS and CDR2 is YFSETQ in the germline V gene. CDR3 nucleotides: TGCGCCAGCAGCTTGGCGACTAGCGGGAGAGGGGGGCAGTTCTTC. Its translation is CASSLATSGRGGQFF. The full variable domain, its missing parts supplied by reference TRBV5-1 and TRBJ2-1, is KAGVTQTPRYLIKTRGQQVTLSCSPISGHRSVSWYQQTPGQGLQFLFEYFSETQRNKGNFPGRFSGRQFSNSRSEMNVSTLELGDSALYLCASSLATSGRGGQFFGPGTRLTVL.

At least ten counts were recorded for this clonotype. V usage is TRBV5-1 and J usage is TRBJ2-2; D may be TRBD1 (6 bases). Per the germline V gene, CDR1 is SGHRS and CDR2 is YFSETQ. The CDR3 has 14 residues. Trimming removed 4 bases from V and 4 bases from J, with 11 bases in between. CDR3 amino acids: CASSETGSTGELFF. CDR3 in DNA: TGCGCCAGCAGCGAAACAGGGAGCACCGGGGAGCTGTTTTTT.

Turning to this clonotype: This may come from a read error, since a much larger clone is one base off. The CDR3 nucleotides read TGTGCCAGCAGTGAGATTGGGGTTCTGGGTAGCACAGATACGCAGTATTTT. Amino acids: CASSEIGVLGSTDTQYF. The rearrangement uses TRBV6-2 or TRBV6-3 and TRBJ2-3; D is unclear. Trimming took off 5 bases at V and 0 bases at J, with 18 bases between the two ends. The CDR3 covers 17 residues. The germline gives CDR1 MNHEY, CDR2 SVGEGT.

This clonotype was found a few times. CDR3 amino acids: CASSSSGGAETQYF. CDR3 in DNA: TGTGCCAGCAGTTCTTCAGGGGGCGCAGAGACCCAGTACTTC. This chain joins TRBV11-1 and TRBJ2-5, with TRBD1 matching over 8 bases. From germline, CDR1 is SGHAT and CDR2 FQDESV (reference sequence). CDR3 length equals 14 residues. V lost 6 bases and J lost 4; bases outside the gene matches: 7.

Details on this clonotype: A single base separates this from a much larger clone, so it may be a read error. This chain joins TRBV11-2 and TRBJ2-7, with D perhaps being TRBD1 or TRBD2 (7 bases each). Germline V CDR1 and CDR2: SGHAT, FQNNGV. Trimming shortened V by 6 bases and J by 4 bases, and 16 bases separated the two germline ends. CDR3 length equals 14 residues. CDR3 coding DNA: TGTGCCAGCAGGCGACAGGGAGGGAGTTACGAGCAGTACTTC. Protein sequence: CASRRQGGSYEQYF.

The chain carries TRBV7-9 and TRBJ2-1, with TRBD2 as a possible D gene (6 bases). CDR1 is SEHNR, CDR2 FQNEAQ, per germline (reference sequence). V lost 0 bases, J lost 7 bases, and 22 bases lay in between. CDR3 length: 18 residues. CDR3 in amino acids: CASSLARRDFTGENEQFF. Written as DNA, the CDR3 is TGTGCCAGCAGCTTAGCCCGGAGGGATTTTACGGGAGAGAATGAGCAGTTCTTC.

This clonotype has a count of ten or more. V gene TRBV3-1 combines with J gene TRBJ1-1, with D possibly TRBD1 on 5 matching bases. Trimming cost V 4 bases and J 1 base, with 13 bases left between them. The CDR3 contains 15 residues. Germline V gives CDR1 LGHDT, CDR2 YNNKEL (reference sequence). The CDR3 is CASSRTPSKNTEAFF. The DNA for the CDR3 is TGTGCCAGCAGCCGGACACCCAGTAAGAACACTGAAGCTTTCTTT.